This TCR beta chain was sequenced for a study of shared clonotypes between healthy human individuals. The CDR3 runs 15 residues. Germline CDR1 is MNHEY and CDR2 is SMNVEV (reference sequence). The repertoire was sequenced with immunoSEQ multiplex PCR; TCRdb's copy has only in-frame clones and lacks some. The data show roughly 650,000 clones, 97% seen once. The chain couples TRBV27 to TRBJ2-5; D is possibly TRBD1 or TRBD2 (5 bases each). The J call may be wrong; the DNA end is better matched by TRBJ2-7. The source material was naive CD4+ T cells sorted from blood. Subset described: CD45RA+ positively selected. The TCR comes from a woman in her twenties or thirties in good health. The CDR3 protein is CASSSRDGSSYEQYF. The DNA for the CDR3 is TGTGCCAGCAGCTCCCGGGACGGAAGCTCCTACGAGCAGTACTTC.